The 9 T cell receptor beta chains presented below share a single source sample, sequenced in a study of Ad26.COV2.S vaccination and SARS-CoV-2 variants (dated by TCRdb to the early 2020s). The treatment or condition label corresponds to: around 19 received Ad26.COV2.S at low or high dose, single or two shots; about 5 received placebo; per-sample allocation not given. For vaccine and placebo recipients, repertoires were sequenced using samples collected on day 63 after the first injection. Library creation used the immunoSEQ multiplex PCR assay. In its TCRdb copy, this immuneACCESS table keeps in-frame sequences only and misses some clones. Where compared with another copy, unresolved V genes explain less than half of these, and the others have no known cause. Present in this sample are 300,000 to 400,000 clones, roughly 90% of which were seen just once. The ten most abundant clones make up just under 5% of the sample.

The sequencing here drew on peripheral blood, taken in a trial of Ad26.COV2.S vaccine versus placebo. The origin of the receptors is a person aged 18-60 years who received the Ad26.COV2.S COVID-19 vaccine or a placebo.

The rearrangement joins TRBV3-1 (or the pseudogene TRBV3-2) to TRBJ1-1; D ambiguous. Per the germline V gene, CDR1 is LGHDT and CDR2 is YNNKEL (reference sequence). The CDR3 is 13 residues long. V was trimmed by 2 bases and J by 4 bases, leaving 8 bases between them. The CDR3: CASSQNLGTEAFF. CDR3 in DNA: TGTGCCAGCAGCCAAAACTTGGGCACTGAAGCTTTCTTT.

The gene calls are TRBV2 and TRBJ2-1, with D tentatively TRBD1 or TRBD2 (5 bases each). This CDR3 is 15 amino acids long. V lost 6 bases to trimming and J lost 2 bases, with 14 bases between them. The germline V gene encodes CDR1 SNHLY and CDR2 FYNNEI. The CDR3 loop reads CASSPGWGTYNEQFF. The CDR3, as DNA: TGTGCCAGCAGCCCAGGGTGGGGGACCTACAATGAGCAGTTCTTC.

A few counts support this clone. Here the CDR3 DNA reads TGCGCCAGCAGTGCGGTTAGCGGGAGGGCCAATGAGCAGTTCTTC. Residues: CASSAVSGRANEQFF. The genes are TRBV10-1 and TRBJ2-1, with 11 nucleotides matching TRBD2. Germline V CDR1 and CDR2: WNHNN, SYGVQD (reference sequence). V shed 4 bases and J 6 bases; nucleotides not matched to a gene: 5. The CDR3 is 15 amino acids.

This chain connects TRBV29-1 to TRBJ2-3, with TRBD1 matching over 9 bases. The V segment lost 4 bases and the J segment 2 bases; nucleotides outside the gene matches: 10. CDR1 SQVTM and CDR2 ANQGSEA come from the germline V gene. The CDR3 is made up of 16 amino acids. CDR3 loop: CSVVGTGFVDTDTQYF. The CDR3 DNA sequence: TGCAGCGTTGTTGGGACAGGGTTTGTGGACACAGATACGCAGTATTTT.

The J gene is TRBJ2-3, the V gene TRBV18; the D gene is possibly TRBD2 (5 bases). Germline V gene lookup returns CDR1 KGHSH and CDR2 LQKENI. Trimming took 3 bases from V and 4 from J, leaving 11 bases between them. This CDR3 contains 14 residues. CDR3 DNA sequence: TGTGCCAGCTCACCGCGGAGGACTGCAGATACGCAGTATTTT. Translating it yields CASSPRRTADTQYF.

This chain joins TRBV19 and TRBJ1-2, with D tentatively TRBD1 (5 bases). V lost 7 bases to trimming and J lost 6 bases, with 21 bases between them. The CDR3 totals 15 residues. Germline V gives CDR1 LNHDA, CDR2 SQIVND (reference sequence). In DNA, the CDR3 is TGTGCCAGTATTAGAGGGGTCGGAGTGATCGATGGCTACACCTTC. This encodes CASIRGVGVIDGYTF.

V is TRBV9 and J is TRBJ1-6, with TRBD1 as a possible D gene (5 bases). Trimming left V 2 bases short and J 10 bases short, with 13 bases between. The germline V gene encodes CDR1 SGDLS and CDR2 YYNGEE. The CDR3 loop spans 14 amino acids. The CDR3 is CASSVQGVGSPLHF. In DNA form, the CDR3 reads TGTGCCAGCAGCGTCCAGGGAGTGGGGTCACCCCTCCACTTT.

The chain joins TRBV20-1 to TRBJ2-7; 8 nucleotides match TRBD2. The CDR3 extends over 14 amino acids. J lost 3 bases, V lost 3 bases, and 7 bases had no gene match. From germline, CDR1 is DFQATT and CDR2 SNEGSKA (reference sequence). CDR3 nucleotides: TGCAGTGCTAGTAACAGCGGGAGCCTCTACGAGCAGTACTTC. Translating gives CSASNSGSLYEQYF.

This chain links TRBV7-2 with TRBJ1-6; D is perhaps TRBD1 (5 bases). The CDR3 consists of 15 residues. CDR1 is SGHTA, CDR2 FQGNSA, per germline. Trimming shortened V by 5 bases and J by 10 bases, and 18 bases separated the two germline ends. Here the CDR3 DNA reads TGTGCCAGCAGCCTCAGGGTTATAGGGGAATCACCCCTCCACTTT. Protein: CASSLRVIGESPLHF.